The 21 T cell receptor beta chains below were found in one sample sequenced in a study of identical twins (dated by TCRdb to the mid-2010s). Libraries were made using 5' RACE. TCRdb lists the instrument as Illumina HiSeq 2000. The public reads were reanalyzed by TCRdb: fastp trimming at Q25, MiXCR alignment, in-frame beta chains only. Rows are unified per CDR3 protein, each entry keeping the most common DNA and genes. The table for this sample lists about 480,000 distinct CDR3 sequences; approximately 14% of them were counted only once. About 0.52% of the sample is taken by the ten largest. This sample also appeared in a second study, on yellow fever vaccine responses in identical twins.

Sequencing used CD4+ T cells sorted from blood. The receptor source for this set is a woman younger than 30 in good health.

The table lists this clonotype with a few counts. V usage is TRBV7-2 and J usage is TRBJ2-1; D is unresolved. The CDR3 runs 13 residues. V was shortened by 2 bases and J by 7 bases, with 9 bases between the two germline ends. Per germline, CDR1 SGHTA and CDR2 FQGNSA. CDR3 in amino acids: CASSLPPQNEQFF. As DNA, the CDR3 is TGTGCCAGCAGCTTACCTCCTCAGAATGAGCAGTTCTTC.

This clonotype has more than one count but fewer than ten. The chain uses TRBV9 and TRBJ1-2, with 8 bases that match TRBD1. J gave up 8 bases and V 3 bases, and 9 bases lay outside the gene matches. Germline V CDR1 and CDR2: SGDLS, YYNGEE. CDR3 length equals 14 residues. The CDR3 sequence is CASSATQGAVGYTF. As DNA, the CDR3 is TGTGCCAGCAGCGCGACCCAGGGGGCGGTCGGCTACACCTTC.

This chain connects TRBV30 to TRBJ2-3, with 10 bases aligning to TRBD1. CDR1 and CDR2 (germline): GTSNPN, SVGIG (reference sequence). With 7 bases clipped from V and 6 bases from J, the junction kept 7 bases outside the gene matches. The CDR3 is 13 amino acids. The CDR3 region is CASRTGGFDTQYF. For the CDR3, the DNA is TGTGCCTCTAGGACAGGGGGTTTTGATACGCAGTATTTT.

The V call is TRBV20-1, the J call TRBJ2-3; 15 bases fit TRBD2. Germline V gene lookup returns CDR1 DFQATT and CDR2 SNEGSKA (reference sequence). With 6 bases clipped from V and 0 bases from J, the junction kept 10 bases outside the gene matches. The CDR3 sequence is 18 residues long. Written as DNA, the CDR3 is TGCAGTGCGTTTACCGGGACTAGCGGGAGGCTCAGCACAGATACGCAGTATTTT. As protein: CSAFTGTSGRLSTDTQYF.

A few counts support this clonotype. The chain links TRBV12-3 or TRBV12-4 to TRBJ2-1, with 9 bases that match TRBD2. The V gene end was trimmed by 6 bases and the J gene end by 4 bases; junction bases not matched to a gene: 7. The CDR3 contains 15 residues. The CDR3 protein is CASRNSGGLYNEQFF. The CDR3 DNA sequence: TGTGCCAGCAGGAATAGCGGGGGATTATACAATGAGCAGTTCTTC.

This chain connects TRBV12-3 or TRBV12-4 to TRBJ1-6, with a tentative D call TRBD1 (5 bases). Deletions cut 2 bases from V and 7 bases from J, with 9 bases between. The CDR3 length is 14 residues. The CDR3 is CASSLLGENSPLHF. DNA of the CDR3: TGTGCCAGCAGTTTACTGGGGGAGAATTCACCCCTCCACTTT.

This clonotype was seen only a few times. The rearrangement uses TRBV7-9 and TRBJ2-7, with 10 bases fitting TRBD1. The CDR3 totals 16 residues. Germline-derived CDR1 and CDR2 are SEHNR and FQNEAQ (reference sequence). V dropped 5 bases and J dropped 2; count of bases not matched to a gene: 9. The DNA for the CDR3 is TGTGCCAGCAGCCTAGGACCGGGACAGGGGACCTACGAGCAGTACTTC. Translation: CASSLGPGQGTYEQYF. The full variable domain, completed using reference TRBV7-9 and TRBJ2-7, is DTGVSQNPRHKITKRGQNVTFRCDPISEHNRLYWYRQTLGQGPEFLTYFQNEAQLEKSRLLSDRFSAERPKGSFSTLEIQRTEQGDSAMYLCASSLGPGQGTYEQYFGPGTRLTVT.

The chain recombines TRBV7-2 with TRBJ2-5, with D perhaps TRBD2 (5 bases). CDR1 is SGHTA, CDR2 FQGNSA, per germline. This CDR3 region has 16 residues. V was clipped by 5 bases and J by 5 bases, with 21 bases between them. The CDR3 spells CASSTSGLWARETQYF. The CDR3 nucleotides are TGTGCCAGCAGCACATCCGGACTGTGGGCTCGGGAGACCCAGTACTTC.

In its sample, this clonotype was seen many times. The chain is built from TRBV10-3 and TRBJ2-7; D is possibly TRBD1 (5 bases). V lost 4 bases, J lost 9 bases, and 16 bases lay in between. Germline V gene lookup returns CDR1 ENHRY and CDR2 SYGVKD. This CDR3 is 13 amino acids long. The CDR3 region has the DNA TGTGCCATCAGTGGGATACAGGAACGTGGGCAGTACTTC. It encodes CAISGIQERGQYF.

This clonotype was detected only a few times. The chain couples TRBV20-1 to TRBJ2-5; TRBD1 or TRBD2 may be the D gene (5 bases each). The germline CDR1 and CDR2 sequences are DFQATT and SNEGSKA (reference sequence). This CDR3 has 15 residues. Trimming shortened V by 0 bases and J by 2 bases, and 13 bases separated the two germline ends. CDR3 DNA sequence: TGCAGTGCTAGAGATCCGGGACGACTTCAAGAGACCCAGTACTTC. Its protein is CSARDPGRLQETQYF.

The CDR3 nucleotides read TGCAGTGCTACGACAAACACCGGGGAGCTGTTTTTT. Protein product: CSATTNTGELFF. V and J are TRBV20-1 and TRBJ2-2; D is unclear. Per germline, CDR1 DFQATT and CDR2 SNEGSKA (reference sequence). This CDR3 contains 12 residues. Trimming took 4 bases from V and 2 from J, leaving 5 bases between them.

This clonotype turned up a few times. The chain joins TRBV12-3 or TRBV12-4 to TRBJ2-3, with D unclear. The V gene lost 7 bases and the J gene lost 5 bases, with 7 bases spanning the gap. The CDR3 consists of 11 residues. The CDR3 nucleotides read TGTGCCAGCACCAGAGTAGATACGCAGTATTTT. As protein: CASTRVDTQYF.

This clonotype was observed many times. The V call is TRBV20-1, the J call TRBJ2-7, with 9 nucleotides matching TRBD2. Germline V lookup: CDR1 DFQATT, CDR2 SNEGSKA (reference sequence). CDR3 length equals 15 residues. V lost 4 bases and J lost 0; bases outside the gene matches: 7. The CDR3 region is CSATSGGLSSYEQYF. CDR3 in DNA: TGCAGTGCTACGAGCGGGGGGCTGAGCTCCTACGAGCAGTACTTC.

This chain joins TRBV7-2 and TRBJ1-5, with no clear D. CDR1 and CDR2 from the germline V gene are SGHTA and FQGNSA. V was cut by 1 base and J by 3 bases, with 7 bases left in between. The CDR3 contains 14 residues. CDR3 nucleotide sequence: TGTGCCAGCAGCTTAGTCGGCACCAATCAGCCCCAGCATTTT. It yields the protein CASSLVGTNQPQHF.

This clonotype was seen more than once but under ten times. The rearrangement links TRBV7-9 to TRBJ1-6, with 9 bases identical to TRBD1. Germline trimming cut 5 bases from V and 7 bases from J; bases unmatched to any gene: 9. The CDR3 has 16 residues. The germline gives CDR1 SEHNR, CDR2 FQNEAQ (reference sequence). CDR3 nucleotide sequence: TGTGCCAGCAGCCCTCCGGGACAGGGAGGCAATTCACCCCTCCACTTT. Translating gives CASSPPGQGGNSPLHF. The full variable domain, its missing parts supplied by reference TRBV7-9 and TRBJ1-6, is DTGVSQNPRHKITKRGQNVTFRCDPISEHNRLYWYRQTLGQGPEFLTYFQNEAQLEKSRLLSDRFSAERPKGSFSTLEIQRTEQGDSAMYLCASSPPGQGGNSPLHFGNGTRLTVT.

CDR3 bases: TGTGCCAGCTCACCGACAAACAGGGGAGGAACGTCCACTGAAGCTTTCTTT. This gives the protein CASSPTNRGGTSTEAFF. The V gene is TRBV18, the J gene TRBJ1-1; 7 bases align to TRBD1. Looked up from germline, CDR1 is KGHSH and CDR2 is LQKENI. The length of the CDR3 is 17 residues. Trimming at V came to 3 bases and at J to 4 bases, leaving 14 bases not matched to a gene. Together with reference TRBV18 and TRBJ1-1, the CDR3 gives the full variable domain: NAGVMQNPRHLVRRRGQEARLRCSPMKGHSHVYWYRQLPEEGLKFMVYLQKENIIDESGMPKERFSAEFPKEGPSILRIQQVVRGDSAAYFCASSPTNRGGTSTEAFFGQGTRLTVV.

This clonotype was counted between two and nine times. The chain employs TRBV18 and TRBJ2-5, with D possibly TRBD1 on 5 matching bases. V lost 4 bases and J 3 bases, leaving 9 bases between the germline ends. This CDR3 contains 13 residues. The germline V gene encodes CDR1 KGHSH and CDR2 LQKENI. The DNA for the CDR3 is TGTGCCAGCTCACAGGGGATTGAAGAGACCCAGTACTTC. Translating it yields CASSQGIEETQYF.

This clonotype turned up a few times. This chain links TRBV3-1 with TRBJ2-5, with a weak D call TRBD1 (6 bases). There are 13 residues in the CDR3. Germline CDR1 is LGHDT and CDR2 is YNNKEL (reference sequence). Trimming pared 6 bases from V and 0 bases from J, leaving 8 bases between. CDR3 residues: CASRHRDQETQYF. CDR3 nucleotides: TGTGCCAGCAGGCACAGGGACCAAGAGACCCAGTACTTC.

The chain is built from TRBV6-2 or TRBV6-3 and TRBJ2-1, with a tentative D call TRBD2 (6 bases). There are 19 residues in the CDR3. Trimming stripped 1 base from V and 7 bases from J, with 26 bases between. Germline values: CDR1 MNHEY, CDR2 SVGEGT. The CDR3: CASSYFSGGARRVENEQFF. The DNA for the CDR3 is TGTGCCAGCAGTTACTTTTCGGGCGGGGCAAGAAGGGTGGAGAATGAGCAGTTCTTC.

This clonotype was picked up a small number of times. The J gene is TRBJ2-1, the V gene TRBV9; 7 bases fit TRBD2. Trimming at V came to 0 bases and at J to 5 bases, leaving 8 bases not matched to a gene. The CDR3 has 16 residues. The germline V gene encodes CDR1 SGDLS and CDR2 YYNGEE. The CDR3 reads CASSVGRGYAHNEQFF. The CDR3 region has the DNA TGTGCCAGCAGCGTAGGGCGGGGGTATGCCCACAATGAGCAGTTCTTC.

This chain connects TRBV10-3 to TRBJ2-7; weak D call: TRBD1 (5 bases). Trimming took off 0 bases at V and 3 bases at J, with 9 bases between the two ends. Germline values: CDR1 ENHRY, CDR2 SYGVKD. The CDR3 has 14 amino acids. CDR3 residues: CAISESQGNYEQYF. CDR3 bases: TGTGCCATCAGTGAGTCGCAGGGAAACTACGAGCAGTACTTC.